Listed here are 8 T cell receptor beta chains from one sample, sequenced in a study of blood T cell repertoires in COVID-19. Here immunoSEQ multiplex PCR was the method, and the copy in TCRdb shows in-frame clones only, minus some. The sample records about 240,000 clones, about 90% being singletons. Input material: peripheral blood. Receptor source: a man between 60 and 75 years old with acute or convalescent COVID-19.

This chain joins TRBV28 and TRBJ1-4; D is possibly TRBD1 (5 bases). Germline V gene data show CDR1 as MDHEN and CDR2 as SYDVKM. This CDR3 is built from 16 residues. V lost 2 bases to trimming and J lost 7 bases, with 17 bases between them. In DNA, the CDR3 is TGTGCCAGCAGTTTAGTCTCAGGGCCCGAAAGTGAAAAACTGTTTTTT. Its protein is CASSLVSGPESEKLFF.

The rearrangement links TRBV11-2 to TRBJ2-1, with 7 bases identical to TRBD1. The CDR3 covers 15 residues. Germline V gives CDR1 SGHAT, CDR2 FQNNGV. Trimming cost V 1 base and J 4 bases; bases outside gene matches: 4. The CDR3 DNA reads TGTGCCAGCAGCTTAGGACAGGGCAATTACAATGAGCAGTTCTTC. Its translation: CASSLGQGNYNEQFF.

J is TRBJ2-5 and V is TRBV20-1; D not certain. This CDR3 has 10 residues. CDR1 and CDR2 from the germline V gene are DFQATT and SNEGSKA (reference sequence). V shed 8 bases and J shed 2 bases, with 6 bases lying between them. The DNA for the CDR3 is TGCAGTCCGAGGCAAGAGACCCAGTACTTC. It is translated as CSPRQETQYF.

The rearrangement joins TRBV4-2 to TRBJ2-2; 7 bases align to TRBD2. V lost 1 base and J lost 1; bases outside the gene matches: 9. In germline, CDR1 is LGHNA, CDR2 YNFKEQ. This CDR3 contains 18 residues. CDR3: CASSQAGGRQLNTGELFF. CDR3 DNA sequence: TGTGCCAGCAGCCAAGCCGGGGGGAGACAGTTGAACACCGGGGAGCTGTTTTTT.

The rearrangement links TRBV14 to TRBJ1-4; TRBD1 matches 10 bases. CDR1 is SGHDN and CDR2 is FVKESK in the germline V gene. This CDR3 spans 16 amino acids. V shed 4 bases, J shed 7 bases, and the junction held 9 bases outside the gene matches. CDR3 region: CASSRFGQGEGEKLFF. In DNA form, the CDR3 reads TGTGCCAGCAGCCGGTTCGGACAGGGGGAGGGTGAAAAACTGTTTTTT.

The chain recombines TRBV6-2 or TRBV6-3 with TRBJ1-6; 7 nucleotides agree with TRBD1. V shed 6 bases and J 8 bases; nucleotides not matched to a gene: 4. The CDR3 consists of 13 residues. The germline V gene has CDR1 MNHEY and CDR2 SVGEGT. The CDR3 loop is CASSEGAHSPLHF. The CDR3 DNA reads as TGTGCCAGCAGCGAGGGGGCTCATTCACCCCTCCACTTT.

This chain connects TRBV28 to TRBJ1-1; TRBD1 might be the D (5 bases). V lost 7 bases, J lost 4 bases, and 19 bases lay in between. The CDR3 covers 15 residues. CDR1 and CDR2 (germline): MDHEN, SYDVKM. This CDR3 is CASIGWRGVGTEAFF. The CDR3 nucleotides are TGTGCCAGCATCGGGTGGAGGGGAGTAGGCACTGAAGCTTTCTTT. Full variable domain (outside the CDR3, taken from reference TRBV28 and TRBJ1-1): DVKVTQSSRYLVKRTGEKVFLECVQDMDHENMFWYRQDPGLGLRLIYFSYDVKMKEKGDIPEGYSVSREKKERFSLILESASTNQTSMYLCASIGWRGVGTEAFFGQGTRLTVV.

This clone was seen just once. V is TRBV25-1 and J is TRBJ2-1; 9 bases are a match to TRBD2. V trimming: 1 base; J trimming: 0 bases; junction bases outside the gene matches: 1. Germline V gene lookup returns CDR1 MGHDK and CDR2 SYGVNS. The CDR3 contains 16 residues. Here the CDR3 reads CASSELAGDSYNEQFF. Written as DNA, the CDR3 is TGTGCCAGCAGTGAATTAGCGGGGGACTCCTACAATGAGCAGTTCTTC.